The 22 T cell receptor beta chains presented below share a single source sample, sequenced in a study of response to subunit inactivated influenza vaccine. TCRdb reprocessed the RT-PCR reads with MiXCR, giving one entry per CDR3 protein. The data show 710,000 or so distinct CDR3 sequences, approximately 15% seen once. Sample: PBMCs from blood, taken approximately 13 days after vaccination. The receptors derive from a man aged 50-60 years who received an inactivated influenza vaccine.

This clonotype was picked up a small number of times. This chain connects TRBV20-1 to TRBJ2-5; the match to TRBD1 covers 8 bases. CDR3 length: 14 amino acids. CDR1 is DFQATT, CDR2 SNEGSKA, per germline (reference sequence). After removal of 2 bases from V and 2 bases from J, the junction contained 4 bases not matched to a gene. CDR3 protein: CSARSRTGQETQYF. In DNA form, the CDR3 reads TGCAGTGCTAGATCCCGGACAGGGCAAGAGACCCAGTACTTC.

The rearrangement joins TRBV4-2 to TRBJ2-3; the match to TRBD2 covers 13 bases. The CDR3 is 15 residues long. Trimming cost V 4 bases and J 7 bases; bases outside gene matches: 5. Germline assignment: CDR1 LGHNA and CDR2 YNFKEQ. Here the CDR3 reads CASSRGTSGMYTQYF. CDR3 sequence (DNA): TGTGCCAGCAGCCGCGGGACTAGCGGGATGTATACGCAGTATTTT.

There are a few counts of this clonotype. The chain combines TRBV5-1 with TRBJ2-5; maybe TRBD1 (5 bases). The ends were cut back, 4 bases at V and 4 bases at J, with 17 bases in the middle. Germline V CDR1 and CDR2: SGHRS, YFSETQ. The CDR3 loop spans 15 amino acids. The CDR3 spells CASSHFLTEGETQYF. CDR3 in DNA: TGCGCCAGCAGCCATTTCTTGACAGAAGGAGAGACCCAGTACTTC.

This chain connects TRBV6-1 to TRBJ2-7; no firm D call. V was clipped by 4 bases and J by 6 bases, with 13 bases between them. Germline V gives CDR1 MNHNS, CDR2 SASEGT. The CDR3 has 13 residues. The CDR3 here is CASSAAADFEQYF. The CDR3 DNA sequence: TGTGCCAGCAGTGCCGCCGCGGATTTCGAGCAGTACTTC.

This clonotype has only a few counts. The rearrangement joins TRBV18 to TRBJ2-1, with D perhaps given as TRBD1 or TRBD2 (5 bases each). Between the trimmed V and J ends, which lost 5 bases and 1 base, there was a span of 12 bases. CDR1 KGHSH and CDR2 LQKENI come from the germline V gene. This CDR3 region has 15 residues. DNA of the CDR3: TGTGCCAGCTCAGCCGGGGACGAGTCCTACAATGAGCAGTTCTTC. The encoded protein is CASSAGDESYNEQFF.

This clonotype came up a few times. J is TRBJ2-5 and V is TRBV7-8; D remains unclear. The CDR3 totals 13 residues. Looked up from germline, CDR1 is SGHVS and CDR2 is FQNEAQ. V lost 8 bases, J lost 4 bases, and 14 bases lay in between. CDR3 in DNA: TGTGCCAGCGGGCCGCGTCGCGTAGAGACCCAGTACTTC. This translates into CASGPRRVETQYF.

A note on this clonotype: This could be a read error, since a much larger clone is one nucleotide away. The chain couples TRBV12-3 or TRBV12-4 to TRBJ1-1; D unclear. Trimming stripped 2 bases from V and 4 bases from J, with 11 bases between. The CDR3 loop spans 14 amino acids. CDR3 DNA sequence: TGTGCCAGCAGTTTAAGGAGGGAATGCACTGAAGCTTTCTTT. This encodes CASSLRRECTEAFF.

This clonotype was seen a few times. The gene calls are TRBV12-3 or TRBV12-4 and TRBJ1-2, with unresolved D. The germline V and J ends were trimmed by 4 bases and 4 bases, with 10 bases remaining between them. This CDR3 is built from 13 residues. CDR3 region: CASSYGSGYGYTF. Here the CDR3 DNA reads TGTGCCAGCAGTTATGGATCTGGCTATGGCTACACCTTC.

The V and J genes are TRBV20-1 and TRBJ2-5; 7 nucleotides line up with TRBD1. CDR3 length: 14 amino acids. Germline V CDR1 and CDR2: DFQATT, SNEGSKA (reference sequence). Trimming took 5 bases from V and 2 from J; bases not matched to a gene: 8. The CDR3 spells CSAGKTGLQETQYF. The CDR3, as DNA: TGCAGTGCTGGCAAGACAGGGCTTCAAGAGACCCAGTACTTC.

A few counts support this clonotype. The rearrangement uses TRBV30 and TRBJ2-7; TRBD1 aligns across 8 bases. Germline V lookup: CDR1 GTSNPN, CDR2 SVGIG (reference sequence). The CDR3 extends over 12 amino acids. V was pared by 3 bases and J by 2 bases, with 0 bases of the junction left unmatched. The CDR3 loop is CAWRTGAYEQYF. CDR3 DNA: TGTGCCTGGAGGACAGGGGCCTACGAGCAGTACTTC.

This clonotype appeared a few times. The chain couples TRBV28 to TRBJ1-1; D might be TRBD1 (5 bases). Between the trimmed V and J ends, which lost 6 bases and 11 bases, there was a span of 13 bases. From germline, CDR1 is MDHEN and CDR2 SYDVKM. This CDR3 has 11 residues. CDR3 region: CASSPGRVAFF. In nucleotides, the CDR3 is TGTGCCAGCAGCCCCGGCAGGGTGGCTTTCTTT. Filled out from reference TRBV28 and TRBJ1-1, the complete variable domain reads DVKVTQSSRYLVKRTGEKVFLECVQDMDHENMFWYRQDPGLGLRLIYFSYDVKMKEKGDIPEGYSVSREKKERFSLILESASTNQTSMYLCASSPGRVAFFGQGTRLTVV.

V usage is TRBV10-3 and J usage is TRBJ2-1; 11 bases map to TRBD2. The CDR3 consists of 15 residues. V dropped 6 bases and J dropped 3; count of bases not matched to a gene: 4. In germline, CDR1 is ENHRY, CDR2 SYGVKD. The CDR3 protein is CAIRGLAENYNEQFF. The CDR3 DNA reads as TGTGCCATCAGGGGACTAGCGGAGAACTACAATGAGCAGTTCTTC.

This clonotype was counted at least ten times. The chain joins TRBV2 to TRBJ2-7, with 9 bases matching TRBD1. CDR3 length: 14 residues. The ends lost 6 bases at V and 5 bases at J; junction bases unmatched: 8. Germline values: CDR1 SNHLY, CDR2 FYNNEI. CDR3 bases: TGTGCCAGCAGCCGTGGGGACAGGGTGGACGAGCAGTACTTC. It codes for CASSRGDRVDEQYF.

The V and J genes are TRBV7-9 and TRBJ2-1; the match to TRBD2 covers 14 bases. The CDR3 covers 15 residues. Germline V gene sequence: CDR1 SEHNR, CDR2 FQNEAQ (reference sequence). V lost 5 bases and J lost 7; bases outside the gene matches: 4. The CDR3 DNA reads as TGTGCCAGCAGCCTCGGGACTAGCGGGAGTAATGAGCAGTTCTTC. Protein sequence: CASSLGTSGSNEQFF.

This clonotype occurred many times. V is TRBV10-2 and J is TRBJ2-7; D uncertain. V was pared by 4 bases and J by 3 bases, with 7 bases between. Germline CDR1 reads WSHSY; CDR2 reads SAAADI. The CDR3 contains 12 residues. CDR3 region: CASSGRNYEQYF. In nucleotides, the CDR3 is TGCGCCAGCAGTGGACGCAACTACGAGCAGTACTTC.

The V gene is TRBV5-1, the J gene TRBJ2-3; no clear D gene. V was pared by 4 bases and J by 0 bases, with 12 bases between. Germline CDR1 and CDR2: SGHRS and YFSETQ. The CDR3 contains 15 residues. The chain's CDR3 is CASSGQSPSTDTQYF. CDR3 coding DNA: TGCGCCAGCAGCGGGCAGTCTCCTAGCACAGATACGCAGTATTTT.

This clonotype was seen once. CDR3 bases: TGTGCCAGCAGTTCGCGGAACAGGGGAGCCGGGGAGCTGTTTTTT. Translated: CASSSRNRGAGELFF. The rearrangement uses TRBV12-3 or TRBV12-4 and TRBJ2-2; 7 bases map to TRBD1. Germline trimming cut 4 bases from V and 6 bases from J; bases unmatched to any gene: 8. This CDR3 is built from 15 residues.

V gene TRBV4-1 combines with J gene TRBJ2-2, with a weak D call TRBD2 (7 bases). The germline CDR1 and CDR2 sequences are MGHRA and YSYEKL. The CDR3 consists of 15 residues. Trimming took off 3 bases at V and 6 bases at J, with 14 bases between the two ends. For the CDR3, the DNA is TGCGCCAGCAGCCAGCCCCGCGGGGGCGCCGGGGAGCTGTTTTTT. Translating gives CASSQPRGGAGELFF.

This clonotype was found a few times. The V and J genes are TRBV6-1 and TRBJ1-1; perhaps TRBD1 as D (5 bases). V was trimmed by 3 bases and J by 9 bases, leaving 11 bases between them. The CDR3 consists of 12 residues. CDR1 is MNHNS and CDR2 is SASEGT in the germline V gene. The CDR3 sequence: CASSESGGKAFF. In DNA form, the CDR3 reads TGTGCCAGCAGTGAGTCGGGGGGGAAAGCTTTCTTT.

V usage is TRBV12-3 or TRBV12-4 and J usage is TRBJ1-5; D gene ambiguous. The CDR3 extends over 11 amino acids. The V and J ends lost 1 base and 9 bases respectively, with 4 bases between them. In nucleotides, the CDR3 is TGTGCCAGCAGTTTAGGCGGGCCCCAGCATTTT. Translation: CASSLGGPQHF.

The V gene is TRBV20-1, the J gene TRBJ2-3; 7 positions match TRBD1. Germline CDR1 is DFQATT and CDR2 is SNEGSKA (reference sequence). Trimming cost V 6 bases and J 4 bases; bases outside gene matches: 13. This CDR3 contains 15 residues. CDR3 sequence reads: CSAKKSTGISDTQYF. The CDR3 coding sequence is TGCAGTGCCAAAAAATCGACAGGGATCTCAGATACGCAGTATTTT.

The rearrangement uses TRBV20-1 and TRBJ2-7, with 9 nucleotides matching TRBD2. V lost 2 bases, J lost 2 bases, and 4 bases stayed unmatched. Per germline, CDR1 DFQATT and CDR2 SNEGSKA (reference sequence). The CDR3 is 14 residues long. The CDR3 bases are TGCAGTGCTAGAAGACTAGCGGCTACCTACGAGCAGTACTTC. Translating gives CSARRLAATYEQYF.